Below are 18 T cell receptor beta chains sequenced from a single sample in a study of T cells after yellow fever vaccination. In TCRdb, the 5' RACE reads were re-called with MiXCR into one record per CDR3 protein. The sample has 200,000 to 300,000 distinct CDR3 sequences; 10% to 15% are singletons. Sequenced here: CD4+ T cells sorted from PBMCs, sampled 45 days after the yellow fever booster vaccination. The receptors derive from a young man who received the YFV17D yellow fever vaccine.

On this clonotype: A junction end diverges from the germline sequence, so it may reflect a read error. The DNA for the CDR3 is TGTGCTAGCAGTCCTCGGAATAGCGGGAGCTTCTTC. It translates to CASSPRNSGSFF. The rearrangement links TRBV7-4 to TRBJ2-1, with 9 bases lining up with TRBD2. CDR1 and CDR2 (germline): SGHVT, SQSDAQ. This CDR3 is built from 12 residues.

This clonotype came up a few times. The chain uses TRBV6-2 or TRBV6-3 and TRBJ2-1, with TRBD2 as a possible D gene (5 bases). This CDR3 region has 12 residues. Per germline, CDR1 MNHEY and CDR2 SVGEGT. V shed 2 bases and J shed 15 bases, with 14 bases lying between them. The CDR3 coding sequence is TGTGCCAGCAGTTACCTTCCTGGACTGGCGTTCTTC. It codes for CASSYLPGLAFF.

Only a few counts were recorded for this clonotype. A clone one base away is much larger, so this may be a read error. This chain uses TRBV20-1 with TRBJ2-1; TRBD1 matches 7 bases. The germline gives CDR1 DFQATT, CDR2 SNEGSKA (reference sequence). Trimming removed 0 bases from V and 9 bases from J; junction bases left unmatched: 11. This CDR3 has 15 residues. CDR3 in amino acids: CSARELGQGDGEQFF. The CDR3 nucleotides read TGCAGTGCTAGAGAGTTAGGGCAGGGGGATGGTGAGCAGTTCTTC.

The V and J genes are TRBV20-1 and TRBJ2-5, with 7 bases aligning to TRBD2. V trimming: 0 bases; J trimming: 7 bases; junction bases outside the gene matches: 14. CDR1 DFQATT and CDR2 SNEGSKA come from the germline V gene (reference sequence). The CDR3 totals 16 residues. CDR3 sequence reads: CSARDSMMGGSGTQYF. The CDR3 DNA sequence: TGCAGTGCTAGAGACAGCATGATGGGCGGGAGTGGGACCCAGTACTTC.

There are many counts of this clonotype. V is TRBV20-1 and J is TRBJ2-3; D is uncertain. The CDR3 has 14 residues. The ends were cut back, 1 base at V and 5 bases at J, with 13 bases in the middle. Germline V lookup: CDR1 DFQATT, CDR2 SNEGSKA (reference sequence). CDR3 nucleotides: TGCAGTGCTAGAGGGGTTTATCAACAAGATACGCAGTATTTT. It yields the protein CSARGVYQQDTQYF.

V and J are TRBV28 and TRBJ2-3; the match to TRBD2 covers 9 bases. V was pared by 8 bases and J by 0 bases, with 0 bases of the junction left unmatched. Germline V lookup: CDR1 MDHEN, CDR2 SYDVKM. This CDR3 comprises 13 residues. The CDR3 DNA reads TGTGCCAGCGGACTAGCGAGCACAGATACGCAGTATTTT. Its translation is CASGLASTDTQYF.

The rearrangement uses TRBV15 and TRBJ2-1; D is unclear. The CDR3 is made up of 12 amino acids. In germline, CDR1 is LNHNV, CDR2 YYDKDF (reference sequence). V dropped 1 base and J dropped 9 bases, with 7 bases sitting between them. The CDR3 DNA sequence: TGTGCCACCAGCAGAGCCGAGATTGAGCAGTTCTTC. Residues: CATSRAEIEQFF. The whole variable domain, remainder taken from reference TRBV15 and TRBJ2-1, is DAMVIQNPRYQVTQFGKPVTLSCSQTLNHNVMYWYQQKSSQAPKLLFHYYDKDFNNEADTPDNFQSRRPNTSFCFLDIRSPGLGDTAMYLCATSRAEIEQFFGPGTRLTVL.

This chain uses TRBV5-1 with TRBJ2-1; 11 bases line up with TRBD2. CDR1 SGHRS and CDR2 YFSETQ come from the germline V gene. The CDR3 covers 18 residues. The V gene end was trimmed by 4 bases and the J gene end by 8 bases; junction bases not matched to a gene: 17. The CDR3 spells CASSQLTSGRTRFDEQFF. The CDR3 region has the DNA TGCGCCAGCAGCCAACTTACTAGCGGGAGAACCAGATTCGATGAGCAGTTCTTC.

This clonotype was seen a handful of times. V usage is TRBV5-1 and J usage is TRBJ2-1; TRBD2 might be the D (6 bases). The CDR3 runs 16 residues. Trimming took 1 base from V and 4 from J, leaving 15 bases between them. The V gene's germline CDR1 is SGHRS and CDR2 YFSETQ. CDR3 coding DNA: TGCGCCAGCAGCTTGCCTAGCGTAGGTTCTTACAATGAGCAGTTCTTC. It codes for CASSLPSVGSYNEQFF.

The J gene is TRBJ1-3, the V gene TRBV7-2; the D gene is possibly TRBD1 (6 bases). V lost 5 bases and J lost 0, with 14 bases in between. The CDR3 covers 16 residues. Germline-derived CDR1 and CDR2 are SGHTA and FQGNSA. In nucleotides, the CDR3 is TGTGCCAGCAGCCGGAGGGACACCCGCTCTGGAAACACCATATATTTT. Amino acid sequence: CASSRRDTRSGNTIYF.

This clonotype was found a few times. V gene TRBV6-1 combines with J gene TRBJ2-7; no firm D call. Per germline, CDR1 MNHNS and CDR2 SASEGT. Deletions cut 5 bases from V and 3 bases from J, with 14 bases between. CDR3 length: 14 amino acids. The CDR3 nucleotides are TGTGCCAGCAGTACCAACCAGTGGCTCTACGAGCAGTACTTC. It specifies CASSTNQWLYEQYF.

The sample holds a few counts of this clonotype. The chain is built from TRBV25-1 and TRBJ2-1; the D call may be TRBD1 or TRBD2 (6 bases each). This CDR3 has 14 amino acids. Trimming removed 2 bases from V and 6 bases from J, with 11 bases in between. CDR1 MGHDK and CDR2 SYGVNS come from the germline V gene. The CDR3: CASSEARGLNEQFF. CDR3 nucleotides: TGTGCCAGCAGTGAAGCTCGGGGGCTCAATGAGCAGTTCTTC. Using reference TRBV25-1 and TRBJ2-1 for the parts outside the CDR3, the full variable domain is EADIYQTPRYLVIGTGKKITLECSQTMGHDKMYWYQQDPGMELHLIHYSYGVNSTEKGDLSSESTVSRIRTEHFPLTLESARPSHTSQYLCASSEARGLNEQFFGPGTRLTVL.

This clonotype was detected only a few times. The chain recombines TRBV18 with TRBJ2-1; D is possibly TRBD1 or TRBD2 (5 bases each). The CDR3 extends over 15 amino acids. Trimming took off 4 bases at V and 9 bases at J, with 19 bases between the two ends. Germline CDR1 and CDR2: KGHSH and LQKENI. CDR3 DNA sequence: TGTGCCAGCTCACAGATTCCCGGGACCTCCGTTGAGCAGTTCTTC. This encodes CASSQIPGTSVEQFF.

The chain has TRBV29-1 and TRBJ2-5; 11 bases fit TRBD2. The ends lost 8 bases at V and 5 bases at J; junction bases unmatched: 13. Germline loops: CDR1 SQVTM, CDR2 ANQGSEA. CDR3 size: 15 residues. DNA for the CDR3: TGCAGCTTTCCGGGACTAGCGGAGGGAAGTGAGACCCAGTACTTC. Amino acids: CSFPGLAEGSETQYF.

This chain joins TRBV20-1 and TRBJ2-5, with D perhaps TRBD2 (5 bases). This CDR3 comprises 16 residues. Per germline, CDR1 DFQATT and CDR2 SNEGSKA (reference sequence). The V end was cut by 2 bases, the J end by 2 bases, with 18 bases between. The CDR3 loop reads CSARSSGGPYQETQYF. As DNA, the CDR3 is TGCAGTGCTAGAAGTTCCGGAGGACCGTATCAAGAGACCCAGTACTTC.

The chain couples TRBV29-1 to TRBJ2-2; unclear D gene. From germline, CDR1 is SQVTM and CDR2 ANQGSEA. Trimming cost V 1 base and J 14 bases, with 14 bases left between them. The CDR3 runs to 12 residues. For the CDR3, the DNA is TGCAGCGTTGAAGCTCCACCGGCCGGTCTGTTTTTT. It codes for CSVEAPPAGLFF.

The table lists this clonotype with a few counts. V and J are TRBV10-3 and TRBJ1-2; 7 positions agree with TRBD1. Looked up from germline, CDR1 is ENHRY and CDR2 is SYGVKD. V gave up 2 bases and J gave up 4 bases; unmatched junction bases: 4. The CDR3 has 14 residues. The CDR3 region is CAISETDRAYGYTF. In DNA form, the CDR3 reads TGTGCCATCAGTGAGACAGACAGGGCCTATGGCTACACCTTC.

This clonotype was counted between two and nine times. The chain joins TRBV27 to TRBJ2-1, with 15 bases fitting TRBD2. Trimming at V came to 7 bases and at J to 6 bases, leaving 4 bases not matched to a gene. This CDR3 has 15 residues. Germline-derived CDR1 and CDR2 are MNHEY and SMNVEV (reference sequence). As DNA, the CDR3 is TGTGCCAGCACCTGGACTAGCGGGAGGGCCAATGAGCAGTTCTTC. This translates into CASTWTSGRANEQFF.